The 11 T cell receptor beta chains in this list originate from one sample, sequenced in a study of human versus mouse CDR3 diversity and MHC coevolution. TCRdb keeps only in-frame clones here, not all; method: immunoSEQ multiplex PCR. This sample has around 59,000 clones, with just under 95% found just once. Sample: naive CD4+ T cells from blood. Indicated subset: CD45RO-negative CD62L-positive naive CD4 T cells. These receptors came from a person aged 55 to 69 in good health.

This chain connects TRBV5-1 to TRBJ2-6; unclear D gene. The CDR3 consists of 17 residues. The V gene's germline CDR1 is SGHRS and CDR2 YFSETQ. V lost 2 bases to trimming and J lost 0 bases, with 12 bases between them. The CDR3 coding sequence is TGCGCCAGCAGCTTTCAACCCACGGTCTCTGGGGCCAACGTCCTGACTTTC. The encoded protein is CASSFQPTVSGANVLTF.

This clone was seen a few times. The CDR3 DNA reads as TGTGCCACCAAGTGGGACAGGAATAATCAGCCCCAGCATTTT. Amino acids: CATKWDRNNQPQHF. This rearrangement joins TRBV21-1 to TRBJ1-5; the D call TRBD1 from the table was never checked on the DNA. TRBV21-1 is flagged as a pseudogene. The CDR3 length is 14 residues.

The chain recombines TRBV5-6 with TRBJ2-5; 10 bases match TRBD2. The trim removed 3 bases at V and 3 bases at J, leaving 14 bases unmatched. Germline V gives CDR1 SGHDT, CDR2 YYEEEE. The CDR3 covers 18 residues. CDR3 loop: CASSSLGLAGDGEETQYF. CDR3 nucleotide sequence: TGTGCCAGCAGCTCCCTCGGCCTAGCGGGAGACGGGGAAGAGACCCAGTACTTC.

The rearrangement joins TRBV6-5 to TRBJ1-1, with 10 bases identical to TRBD1. Germline V gene sequence: CDR1 MNHEY, CDR2 SVGAGI. V lost 6 bases to trimming and J lost 7 bases; unmatched junction nucleotides: 8. The length of the CDR3 is 14 residues. The CDR3 DNA sequence: TGTGCCAGCAGCCGACAGGGGGCGCAGGGTGAAGCTTTCTTT. It yields the protein CASSRQGAQGEAFF.

CDR3 loop: CASSAGSITDTQYF. Here the CDR3 DNA reads TGCGCCAGCAGCGCGGGCAGCATCACAGATACGCAGTATTTT. V is TRBV10-1 and J is TRBJ2-3, with a possible D match to TRBD2 (5 bases). In germline, CDR1 is WNHNN, CDR2 SYGVQD (reference sequence). The germline V and J ends were trimmed by 6 bases and 2 bases, with 12 bases remaining between them. The CDR3 runs 14 residues.

The chain has TRBV29-1 and TRBJ1-1; D perhaps matches TRBD1 (6 bases). The CDR3 loop spans 14 amino acids. V lost 4 bases and J lost 6, with 18 bases in between. The germline V gene encodes CDR1 SQVTM and CDR2 ANQGSEA. The CDR3 spells CSVGVQGDGAEAFF. As DNA, the CDR3 is TGCAGCGTTGGGGTACAGGGCGACGGGGCTGAAGCTTTCTTT.

The chain couples TRBV18 to TRBJ2-1, with 9 positions matching TRBD1. With V trimmed by 3 bases and J by 5 bases, 14 bases remained unmatched. CDR3 size: 18 residues. CDR1 and CDR2 (germline): KGHSH, LQKENI. DNA of the CDR3: TGTGCCAGCTCACCCGGGCGTGTCGGGACAGGGCTTAACAATGAGCAGTTCTTC. It yields the protein CASSPGRVGTGLNNEQFF.

Only one count was recorded for this clone. The chain couples TRBV27 to TRBJ1-2; a weak D match, TRBD1 (6 bases). Looked up from germline, CDR1 is MNHEY and CDR2 is SMNVEV (reference sequence). The ends were cut back, 7 bases at V and 2 bases at J, with 20 bases in the middle. CDR3 length equals 16 residues. CDR3 in DNA: TGTGCCAGCATGGCGGTTAAGGGAGGGGGAAACTATGGCTACACCTTC. This encodes CASMAVKGGGNYGYTF.

The rearrangement links TRBV7-7 to TRBJ2-1; TRBD1 aligns across 10 bases. The junction had 3 bases not matched to a gene; V was cut back by 4 bases and J by 9 bases. CDR1 and CDR2 from the germline V gene are SSHAT and FNYEAQ (reference sequence). The CDR3 totals 13 residues. Written as DNA, the CDR3 is TGTGCCAGCAGCTCCCGGGACAGGGGTGAGCAGTTCTTC. Its translation: CASSSRDRGEQFF.

There are a few counts of this clone. This chain connects TRBV25-1 to TRBJ2-7; possibly TRBD1 for D (6 bases). The V and J ends lost 6 bases and 6 bases respectively, with 12 bases between them. The CDR3 loop spans 12 amino acids. CDR1 and CDR2 (germline): MGHDK, SYGVNS. The CDR3 here is CASSLQGSEQYF. DNA for the CDR3: TGTGCCAGCAGCTTACAGGGAAGCGAGCAGTACTTC.

The chain recombines TRBV13 with TRBJ2-5; TRBD2 agrees at 11 bases. Germline CDR1 and CDR2: PRHDT and FYEKMQ (reference sequence). Trimming at V came to 2 bases and at J to 2 bases, leaving 7 bases not matched to a gene. CDR3 size: 17 residues. The CDR3 coding sequence is TGTGCCAGCAGCTTAAGACGGACTAGCGGGTTTCAAGAGACCCAGTACTTC. Amino acids: CASSLRRTSGFQETQYF.